This TCR beta chain was observed in a study of cytomegalovirus exposure and HLA in healthy donors. Study-level findings and limits: Follow-up analysis later connected one missense variant in DCLRE1C with trimming of TCR beta V- and J-genes. Another analysis was done later, and it associated approximately 15,000 TCR beta sequences with HLA alleles at 0.05 false discovery rate. Researchers reported that a few CMV-associated chains were confirmed in vitro as CMV antigen-specific. A later analysis revealed that TCR association rates differed between HLA loci, peaking at DRB1 and bottoming out at HLA-C.

The CDR3 is made up of 15 amino acids. V was pared by 7 bases and J by 0 bases, with 15 bases between. Germline assignment: CDR1 MNHEY and CDR2 SVGAGI. About this clone itself: Its antigen is still unknown.

Amplification used 60 Vbeta primers and 13 Jbeta primers. Sequencing was performed with immunoSEQ multiplex PCR; in TCRdb, only in-frame clones are kept and a portion is missing. The sample holds approximately 90,000 clones; 76% are singletons and the top ten take approximately 1.5%. The TCR sequence derives from a male donor in good health and CMV-seronegative. Sequencing used PBMCs. The chain combines TRBV6-5 with TRBJ1-1; unclear D gene. The DNA for the CDR3 is TGTGCCAGCACCCCACCGGGAGACCTGAACACTGAAGCTTTCTTT. Encoded protein: CASTPPGDLNTEAFF.